The text below deals with one TCR beta chain. Its antigen has not been determined. Qualities for individual bases were not recorded, and no much larger clone is one base off. Genomic DNA was extracted from sorted cells for sequencing of the TCRbeta CDR3 region. The immunoSEQ Assay was used to sequence the TCRbeta CDR3 regions. TCRdb's version of the immuneACCESS table is confined to in-frame rearrangements and falls short of the full clone set. An unresolved V gene accounts for under half of the shortfall where checked; the remainder is of unknown origin. This sample comprises some 50,000 clones, 65% to 85% of them detected only once. Approximately 3.3% of the sample comes from the top ten. The sample comes from a study of OX40 agonist ivuxolimab in advanced cancers. In terms of the full investigation: Ivuxolimab was a fully human IgG2 agonistic monoclonal antibody targeting the costimulatory receptor OX40 (CD134). Three dose-escalation patients achieved partial responses, one with hepatocellular carcinoma and two with cutaneous melanoma. The monotherapy dose-escalation portion (N ≈ 52 patients) of the phase I ivuxolimab trial is reported in the paper. Patients were allowed to have had prior anti-PD-1, anti-PD-L1 or anti-CTLA-4 therapy, and 40% of the dose-escalation patients had been treated with checkpoint inhibitors. Peripheral TCRbeta sequencing aimed to test whether ivuxolimab altered TCR sequence diversity and caused clonal T-cell expansion. Of the roughly 53 patients in dose escalation, about 20 had hepatocellular carcinoma, approximately 15 had melanoma, 9 had renal cell carcinoma and 9 had head and neck cancer. Intravenous ivuxolimab was administered to patients every 2 weeks at six dose levels: 0.01, 0.1, 0.3, 1.5, 3 and 10 mg/kg. In the dose-escalation cohort, approximately 80% of patients were male, and the mean age was roughly 60 years with a range of 23 to 79. Study-level results and caveats: Antigen specificity was not determined for the clonally expanded peripheral T cells. At doses of 0.1 to 3.0 mg/kg, clonal expansion of both CD4+ and CD8+ blood T cells was observed from baseline to week 6. Low levels of normalized T-cell clonal expansion were also seen in some patients who did not respond. In partial responders in the 0.1-3.0 mg/kg groups, normalized peripheral clonal expansion was found to be among the lowest, especially among CD8+ T cells. After ivuxolimab, expanded clones were on average more numerous among CD8+ T cells than among CD4+ T cells.

Patients with autoimmune disease history or receiving systemic immunosuppression were excluded from the trial. In every dose cohort, peripheral blood was drawn for TCR sequencing at baseline, cycle 4 day 1, and cycle 7 day 1. Samples were obtained from an open-label, multicenter, first-in-human phase I dose-escalation trial of ivuxolimab. Adults with locally advanced or metastatic melanoma, renal cell carcinoma, hepatocellular carcinoma or head and neck squamous cell carcinoma were enrolled in the trial. Before TCR sequencing, CD4+ T cells and CD8+ T cells were sorted from peripheral blood as separate populations. V lost 7 bases and J lost 6 bases; the stretch between them is 19 bases long. The germline V gene specifies MNHEY as CDR1 and SVGAGI as CDR2. Its CDR3 holds 15 amino acids, cysteine through phenylalanine. Only the CDR3 DNA stays, 45 bases, in frame from base 1.

The sequence derives from an adult with an advanced solid tumor such as melanoma, head and neck, liver or kidney cancer. Sequencing was performed on CD4+ or CD8+ T cells sorted from blood, taken in a trial of the OX40 agonist ivuxolimab. The chain was built from TRBV6-5 and TRBJ2-1; the D element might be TRBD1 or TRBD2, as each aligns at 5 bases. CDR3 loop: CASTPNPDSGNEQFF. The DNA sequence follows: TGTGCCAGCACCCCTAATCCCGACAGCGGCAATGAGCAGTTCTTC.